This is a list of T cell receptor beta chains from one sample in a study of blood T cell repertoires in COVID-19. Clones were sequenced by immunoSEQ multiplex PCR, and TCRdb holds only the in-frame ones, with some missing. The top ten hold 2.5% of the sample, which has about 210,000 clones, around 88% seen once. Sequencing used PBMCs or T cells enriched from blood (not recorded which). The receptors shown here come from a woman aged 40 to 50 with acute COVID-19. Both conserved end residues are part of each CDR3. A D gene is named only where the DNA matches it firmly. The size of a clone is reported for some rows only, either as once, few or many, or as a class for expanded clones.

d_call,v_call,clone_size,j_call,cdr3_nt,cdr3_aa
TRBD2,TRBV11-2,NA,TRBJ2-1,TGTGCCAGCAGCTCGGGACTAGCGGACTACAATGAGCAGTTCTTC,CASSSGLADYNEQFF
NA,TRBV2,NA,TRBJ1-2,TGTGCCAGCAGGGTAACGAGGGCACCTAACTATGGCTACACCTTC,CASRVTRAPNYGYTF
TRBD1,TRBV10-1,NA,TRBJ1-1,TGCGCCAGCAGTGAGTCCGGGACAGGGTTGAACACTGAAGCTTTCTTT,CASSESGTGLNTEAFF
NA,TRBV19,once,TRBJ1-2,TGTGCCAGTAGTATCGGGGACTATGGCTACACCTTC,CASSIGDYGYTF
TRBD1,TRBV10-3,NA,TRBJ1-1,TGTGCCATCAGTGAGCCCGCACAGGGGGTAGGCACTGAAGCTTTCTTT,CAISEPAQGVGTEAFF
TRBD2,TRBV7-2,NA,TRBJ2-1,TGTGCCAGCAGCCCAAACCCGGGACTAGCGGGGGGTGAGCAGTTCTTC,CASSPNPGLAGGEQFF
TRBD2,TRBV7-9,NA,TRBJ2-2,TGTGCCAGCAGCAGCGGGGGACTAGCGGGAAACACCGGGGAGCTGTTTTTT,CASSSGGLAGNTGELFF
TRBD1,TRBV29-1,NA,TRBJ2-5,TGCAGCGTTGGGGACAGGGTATCCGAGACCCAGTACTTC,CSVGDRVSETQYF
NA,TRBV13,NA,TRBJ1-2,TGTGCCAGCAGCTTAGCAGGGAGGGAGGGATATGGCTACACCTTC,CASSLAGREGYGYTF
NA,TRBV5-1,NA,TRBJ2-1,TGCGCCAGCAGCTTGGGAGGCCGTGGCACCTACAATGAGCAGTTCTTC,CASSLGGRGTYNEQFF
NA,TRBV10-3,NA,TRBJ1-1,TGTGCCATCAGTGAGTGGGGCAACCTCGTTACTGAAGCTTTCTTT,CAISEWGNLVTEAFF
TRBD1,TRBV30,NA,TRBJ1-4,TGTGCCTGGAGTGTAGACAGGGTAGGCGAAAAACTGTTTTTT,CAWSVDRVGEKLFF
NA,TRBV4-1,once,TRBJ1-2,TGCGCCAGCAGCCAAGCCCGGGGAGCGGATGGCTACACCTTC,CASSQARGADGYTF
NA,TRBV23-1,NA,TRBJ2-1,TGCGCCAGCAGTCAATCCCTAGACTGTTGGACACACAATGAGCAGTTCTTC,CASSQSLDCWTHNEQFF
TRBD1,TRBV30,NA,TRBJ1-5,TGTGCCTGGAGCCGGGACAGGGGAGGCCAGCCCCAGCATTTT,CAWSRDRGGQPQHF
NA,TRBV5-6,few,TRBJ2-1,TGTGCCAGCAGCATACGAACTAGAGGCCCTGGGAATGAGCAGTTCTTC,CASSIRTRGPGNEQFF